The 10 T cell receptor beta chains below all came from one sample that was sequenced in a study of blood T cell repertoires in COVID-19. Produced via immunoSEQ multiplex PCR; TCRdb's table is partial and in-frame only. The sample shows approximately 470,000 clones, 80% to 90% of them seen only once. Material for sequencing was peripheral blood. Receptors originate from a human donor in a cohort sampled during active COVID-19.

The chain is built from TRBV28 and TRBJ1-4; 8 bases align to TRBD1. The CDR3 runs 15 residues. CDR1 MDHEN and CDR2 SYDVKM come from the germline V gene. J was trimmed by 7 bases and V by 6 bases; bases with no gene match: 10. The CDR3 sequence is CASRLQGAGVEKLFF. CDR3 nucleotides: TGTGCCAGCAGACTCCAGGGGGCAGGCGTTGAAAAACTGTTTTTT.

In the case of this clone: The identical CDR3 is also encoded by other nucleotide sequences in the sample. The V gene is TRBV2, the J gene TRBJ2-7, with 9 bases fitting TRBD2. Germline CDR1 SNHLY, CDR2 FYNNEI. This CDR3 contains 13 residues. Unmatched junction bases numbered 4, after V lost 8 bases and J lost 2 bases. The CDR3 region has the DNA TGTGCCAGCGGCCTAGCGGGAACCTACGAGCAGTACTTC. Its translation: CASGLAGTYEQYF.

The rearrangement uses TRBV9 and TRBJ2-3, with 8 bases aligning to TRBD2. V lost 0 bases and J lost 9; bases outside the gene matches: 0. The CDR3 totals 12 residues. Germline V gene lookup returns CDR1 SGDLS and CDR2 YYNGEE. CDR3 residues: CASSVAGGTQYF. The CDR3 bases are TGTGCCAGCAGCGTAGCGGGAGGGACGCAGTATTTT.

The chain employs TRBV7-2 and TRBJ1-2; TRBD1 is a possible D gene (6 bases). This CDR3 spans 15 amino acids. Germline V gene data show CDR1 as SGHTA and CDR2 as FQGNSA. Trimming took 3 bases from V and 6 from J, leaving 17 bases between them. Written as DNA, the CDR3 is TGTGCCAGCAGCTTTCGAGACAGGATGGTCAATGGCTACACCTTC. Its translation: CASSFRDRMVNGYTF.

The chain uses TRBV6-5 and TRBJ1-5, with a weak D call TRBD1 (6 bases). This CDR3 region has 13 residues. V was cut by 6 bases and J by 5 bases, with 11 bases left in between. Per the germline V gene, CDR1 is MNHEY and CDR2 is SVGAGI. DNA of the CDR3: TGTGCCAGCAGACTTGGACAGCATCAGCCCCAGCATTTT. Translating gives CASRLGQHQPQHF.

The chain's CDR3 is CASRLAGLRGGTDTQYF. CDR3 DNA sequence: TGTGCCAGCCGCCTAGCGGGACTCCGGGGGGGCACAGATACGCAGTATTTT. The chain links TRBV7-8 to TRBJ2-3, with 9 bases identical to TRBD2. This CDR3 comprises 17 residues. CDR1 and CDR2 from the germline V gene are SGHVS and FQNEAQ. The V segment lost 8 bases and the J segment 1 base; nucleotides outside the gene matches: 13. The complete variable domain, with remaining parts taken from reference TRBV7-8 and TRBJ2-3, reads GAGVSQSPRYKVAKRGQDVALRCDPISGHVSLFWYQQALGQGPEFLTYFQNEAQLDKSGLPSDRFFAERPEGSVSTLKIQRTQQEDSAVYLCASRLAGLRGGTDTQYFGPGTRLTVL.

The V and J genes are TRBV19 and TRBJ1-2, with 8 bases fitting TRBD1. The CDR3 is made up of 15 amino acids. The trim removed 8 bases at V and 2 bases at J, leaving 10 bases unmatched. Germline V gives CDR1 LNHDA, CDR2 SQIVND (reference sequence). The CDR3: CASGTGATLNYGYTF. DNA for the CDR3: TGTGCCAGTGGGACAGGTGCCACCCTAAACTATGGCTACACCTTC. Drawing the rest from reference TRBV19 and TRBJ1-2, the complete variable domain is DGGITQSPKYLFRKEGQNVTLSCEQNLNHDAMYWYRQDPGQGLRLIYYSQIVNDFQKGDIAEGYSVSREKKESFPLTVTSAQKNPTAFYLCASGTGATLNYGYTFGSGTRLTVV.

The CDR3 nucleotides are TGTGCCAGCAGCCCCTCCACCGCGCAGGGTATAGGGGGAAACACCATATATTTT. This gives the protein CASSPSTAQGIGGNTIYF. This rearrangement joins TRBV4-2 to TRBJ1-3, with D possibly TRBD1 on 5 matching bases. Germline values: CDR1 LGHNA, CDR2 YNFKEQ. This CDR3 has 18 amino acids. V was shortened by 4 bases and J by 4 bases, with 23 bases between the two germline ends.

V usage is TRBV27 and J usage is TRBJ2-3; D not resolved. CDR1 MNHEY and CDR2 SMNVEV come from the germline V gene (reference sequence). There are 17 residues in the CDR3. The V end was cut by 0 bases, the J end by 0 bases, with 13 bases between. The DNA of the CDR3 is TGTGCCAGCAGTTTATCGAGTCGGAGTACTAGCACAGATACGCAGTATTTT. This codes for CASSLSSRSTSTDTQYF.

The CDR3 region is CASSDSPDRESDQPQHF. CDR3 sequence (DNA): TGTGCCAGCAGTGATTCCCCGGACAGGGAGTCGGATCAGCCCCAGCATTTT. The chain links TRBV6-4 to TRBJ1-5; 8 positions match TRBD1. The CDR3 consists of 17 residues. Germline-derived CDR1 and CDR2 are MRHNA and SNTAGT. The V gene end was trimmed by 3 bases and the J gene end by 5 bases; junction bases not matched to a gene: 12.